This T cell receptor (beta chain) stems from a study of T-cell reconstitution after alpha-beta-depleted transplantation in children. Construction of the TCRbeta library involved unique molecular identifiers. From the PCR reads, TCRdb called clonotypes with MiXCR, one entry per CDR3 protein. The sample includes 450,000 to 600,000 distinct CDR3 sequences, approximately 32% of them seen just once. V was clipped by 4 bases and J by 2 bases, with 3 bases between them. Per the germline V gene, CDR1 is ENHRY and CDR2 is SYGVKD. This CDR3 spans 13 amino acids. This clonotype was sampled from a human donor who donated a stem cell graft to a child with aplastic anemia. The sample here was PBMCs from the stem cell graft donor, taken from the stem cell graft. The gene calls are TRBV10-3 and TRBJ2-6; D ambiguous. The CDR3 bases are TGTGCCATCAGTGCTGCTGGGGCCAACGTCCTGACTTTC. This translates into CAISAAGANVLTF.